Sequencing of this TCR beta chain was carried out in a study of human thymus T cells. Each of the donors was a healthy Finnish infant who was undergoing open corrective cardiac surgery for congenital heart defects. During surgery, about 0.5-1 mL peripheral blood was drawn from four of eight donors. All available leukocytes, rather than a set cell count, yielded the blood DNA. A remark on this clone: Antigen: not known.

This table comes from immunoSEQ multiplex PCR, and its TCRdb copy is limited to in-frame clones, with some not included. The repertoire consists of around 45,000 clones, with about 95% occurring once and the leading ten covering under 0.2%. The study, taken as a whole, reports: Blood and thymic repertoires both appeared biased in V and J gene usage.

The V gene end was trimmed by 5 bases and the J gene end by 5 bases; junction bases not matched to a gene: 18. Germline lookup yields CDR1 SGHVS and CDR2 FQNEAQ. The CDR3 is 18 residues long. Specimen: blood. The source is a girl under three years old with a congenital heart defect but otherwise immunologically healthy. The chain joins TRBV7-8 to TRBJ2-5, with 9 positions matching TRBD2. The chain's CDR3 is CASSIRTSVTPLGETQYF. DNA for the CDR3: TGTGCCAGCAGCATCCGGACTAGCGTAACGCCACTGGGGGAGACCCAGTACTTC.